Below are 4 T cell receptor beta chains sequenced from a single sample in a study of cytomegalovirus exposure and HLA in healthy donors. In the PCR, 60 Vbeta and 13 Jbeta primers were used. Assay: immunoSEQ multiplex PCR; the TCRdb copy retains only in-frame clones and omits some. Here the sample spans around 180,000 clones, 75% to 85% being singletons. Sequenced sample: PBMCs. The receptors stem from a girl under 10 years old in good health and CMV-seropositive.

This chain links TRBV9 with TRBJ2-7; D is undetermined. The CDR3 spans 14 residues. The germline CDR1 and CDR2 sequences are SGDLS and YYNGEE. Trimming pared 3 bases from V and 6 bases from J, leaving 16 bases between. DNA for the CDR3: TGTGCCAGCAGCGCCCCGGGTCCCACATCCGAGCAGTACTTC. Its protein is CASSAPGPTSEQYF.

This clone was observed once. The V and J genes are TRBV25-1 and TRBJ1-1; no reliable D call. Trimming took off 6 bases at V and 4 bases at J, with 18 bases between the two ends. The CDR3 loop spans 15 amino acids. CDR1 MGHDK and CDR2 SYGVNS come from the germline V gene. The CDR3 loop is CASRSDFGVGTEAFF. The CDR3 DNA is TGTGCCAGCAGAAGTGATTTTGGAGTTGGCACTGAAGCTTTCTTT.

The chain combines TRBV30 with TRBJ1-1; TRBD1 matches at 7 bases. CDR3 size: 12 residues. With V trimmed by 5 bases and J by 7 bases, 7 bases remained unmatched. Germline V lookup: CDR1 GTSNPN, CDR2 SVGIG (reference sequence). CDR3 loop: CAWDPGQLEAFF. Here the CDR3 DNA reads TGTGCCTGGGATCCGGGACAGCTTGAAGCTTTCTTT.

The chain links TRBV30 to TRBJ1-5; D remains ambiguous. Germline lookup yields CDR1 GTSNPN and CDR2 SVGIG (reference sequence). The CDR3 extends over 13 amino acids. Between the trimmed V and J ends, which lost 2 bases and 2 bases, there was a span of 7 bases. CDR3 region: CAWSLYGNQPQHF. CDR3 nucleotides: TGTGCCTGGAGTCTCTACGGCAATCAGCCCCAGCATTTT.